The rows below give T cell receptor beta chains drawn from one sample of a study of blood T cell repertoires in COVID-19. Produced via immunoSEQ multiplex PCR; TCRdb's table is partial and in-frame only. Of about 200,000 clones in the sample, approximately 84% are singletons; the top ten hold 4.5% to 5%. Sequenced: peripheral blood. Receptors were obtained from a woman older than 75 with acute or convalescent COVID-19. Each CDR3 is given with its conserved first and last residue. The D gene is left open where the match is weak. Rows may omit the clone size; those that give it use once, few, many or a size class.

NA | NA | TRBJ2-7 | TRBV7-9 | CASSSAPPRDEQYF | TGTGCCAGCAGCTCCGCCCCCCCCAGGGACGAGCAGTACTTC
NA | NA | TRBJ1-2 | TRBV7-9 | CASSSGLRGYTF | TGTGCCAGCAGCTCGGGACTGAGAGGCTACACCTTC
NA | NA | TRBJ1-6 | TRBV5-1 | CASSFVTGRDSPLHF | TGCGCCAGCAGCTTCGTGACAGGTCGGGATTCACCCCTCCACTTT
TRBD1 | NA | TRBJ1-5 | TRBV28 | CASSFWGQGKLSNQPQHF | TGTGCCAGCAGTTTTTGGGGACAGGGGAAACTTAGCAATCAGCCCCAGCATTTT
NA | NA | TRBJ2-3 | TRBV6-5 | CASSYRGTVGDTQYF | TGTGCCAGCAGTTACCGCGGGACCGTTGGCGATACGCAGTATTTT
TRBD2 | NA | TRBJ2-7 | TRBV9 | CASSVTGGGEQYF | TGTGCCAGCAGCGTAACGGGGGGAGGCGAGCAGTACTTC
NA | NA | TRBJ1-1 | TRBV9 | CASSVAAANTEAFF | TGTGCCAGCAGCGTAGCTGCGGCGAACACTGAAGCTTTCTTT
TRBD1 | NA | TRBJ1-2 | TRBV19 | CASRQGSGYGYTF | TGTGCCAGCCGACAGGGATCAGGCTATGGCTACACCTTC
TRBD2 | NA | TRBJ2-5 | TRBV5-1 | CASSLGLAGGAETQYF | TGCGCCAGCAGCCTGGGACTAGCGGGAGGGGCAGAGACCCAGTACTTC
NA | once | TRBJ1-2 | TRBV9 | CASSPRTPLGGYTF | TGTGCCAGCAGCCCGCGGACACCTTTGGGGGGCTACACCTTC
TRBD1 | NA | TRBJ1-2 | TRBV9 | CASSVGAGGGYTF | TGTGCCAGCAGCGTAGGGGCAGGGGGTGGCTACACCTTC
TRBD2 | once | TRBJ2-1 | TRBV7-6 | CASSPGTSGRGTYNEQFF | TGTGCCAGCAGTCCCGGGACTAGCGGAAGGGGGACCTACAATGAGCAGTTCTTC
TRBD1 | NA | TRBJ1-1 | TRBV6-5 | CASTGTGIGEAFF | TGTGCCAGTACCGGGACAGGGATTGGGGAAGCTTTCTTT
TRBD1 | few | TRBJ1-2 | TRBV2 | CASRIGTGGVYYTF | TGTGCCAGCAGGATCGGGACAGGGGGCGTATACTACACCTTC
NA | NA | TRBJ1-2 | TRBV5-1 | CASSPDSTYGYTF | TGCGCCAGCAGCCCTGACAGCACATATGGCTACACCTTC
TRBD1 | NA | TRBJ2-7 | TRBV5-1 | CASSSQGARYEQYF | TGCGCCAGCAGCTCCCAGGGGGCTCGGTACGAGCAGTACTTC
NA | NA | TRBJ1-6 | TRBV27 | CASSTPWTKGGSPLHF | TGTGCCAGCAGTACCCCGTGGACCAAAGGGGGTTCACCCCTCCACTTT
NA | NA | TRBJ1-5 | TRBV19 | CASSHQGNQPQHF | TGTGCCAGCTCACATCAGGGGAATCAGCCCCAGCATTTT
NA | NA | TRBJ1-2 | TRBV9 | CASSVGSGNDYGYTF | TGTGCCAGCAGCGTAGGGTCAGGTAATGACTATGGCTACACCTTC
NA | NA | TRBJ1-1 | TRBV3-1/TRBV3-2 | CASSRIGQEAFF | TGTGCCAGCAGCCGCATCGGACAGGAAGCTTTCTTT
TRBD2 | once | TRBJ2-7 | TRBV5-1 | CASSLASGAPREQYF | TGCGCCAGCAGCCTGGCTAGCGGGGCCCCTCGGGAGCAGTACTTC
NA | once | TRBJ1-1 | TRBV6-5 | CASRDSGAGDTEAFF | TGTGCCAGCAGGGATTCGGGGGCGGGGGACACTGAAGCTTTCTTT
TRBD1 | NA | TRBJ1-4 | TRBV28 | CASSSGQGATWGTNEKLFF | TGTGCCAGCAGTTCCGGACAGGGGGCGACGTGGGGAACTAATGAAAAACTGTTTTTT